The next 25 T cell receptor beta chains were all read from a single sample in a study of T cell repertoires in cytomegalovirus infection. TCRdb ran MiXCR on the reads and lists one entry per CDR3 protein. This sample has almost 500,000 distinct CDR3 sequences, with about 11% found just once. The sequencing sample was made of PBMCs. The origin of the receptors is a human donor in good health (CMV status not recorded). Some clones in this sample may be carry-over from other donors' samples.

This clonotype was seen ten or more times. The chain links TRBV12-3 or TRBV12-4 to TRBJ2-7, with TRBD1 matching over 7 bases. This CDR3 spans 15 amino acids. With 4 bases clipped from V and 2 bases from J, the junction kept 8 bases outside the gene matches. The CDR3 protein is CASSSTGVTTYEQYF. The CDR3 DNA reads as TGTGCCAGCAGTTCCACAGGGGTTACCACCTACGAGCAGTACTTC.

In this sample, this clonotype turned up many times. CDR3 sequence: CATSREGGRNEKLFF. The CDR3 DNA is TGTGCCACCAGCAGAGAGGGAGGGAGGAATGAAAAACTGTTTTTT. The chain joins TRBV15 to TRBJ1-4; D gene ambiguous. Trimming shortened V by 0 bases and J by 5 bases, and 10 bases separated the two germline ends. This CDR3 is built from 15 residues. From germline, CDR1 is LNHNV and CDR2 YYDKDF (reference sequence).

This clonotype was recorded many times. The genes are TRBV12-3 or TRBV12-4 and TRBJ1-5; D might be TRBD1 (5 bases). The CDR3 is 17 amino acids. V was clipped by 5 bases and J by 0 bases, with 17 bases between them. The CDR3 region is CASSLGTGLGSNQPQHF. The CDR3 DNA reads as TGTGCCAGCAGTCTTGGGACGGGGCTCGGTAGCAATCAGCCCCAGCATTTT.

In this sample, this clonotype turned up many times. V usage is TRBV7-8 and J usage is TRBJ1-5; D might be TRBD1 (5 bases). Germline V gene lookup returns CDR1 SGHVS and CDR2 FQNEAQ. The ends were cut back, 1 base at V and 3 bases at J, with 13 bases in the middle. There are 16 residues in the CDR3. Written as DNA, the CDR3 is TGTGCCAGCAGCTTAGAGGGGTTTTTAATCAATCAGCCCCAGCATTTT. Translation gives CASSLEGFLINQPQHF.

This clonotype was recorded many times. The CDR3 region is CASSLDPSGLEQYF. The CDR3 region has the DNA TGTGCCAGCAGCTTAGATCCTAGCGGTCTGGAGCAGTACTTC. The V and J genes are TRBV7-2 and TRBJ2-7, with TRBD2 identical over 7 bases. The V and J ends lost 1 base and 7 bases, in that order; junction bases with no gene match: 7. The CDR3 totals 14 residues. The germline V gene has CDR1 SGHTA and CDR2 FQGNSA. The full variable domain, with the rest looked up from reference TRBV7-2 and TRBJ2-7, is GAGVSQSPSNKVTEKGKDVELRCDPISGHTALYWYRQSLGQGLEFLIYFQGNSAPDKSGLPSDRFSAERTGGSVSTLTIQRTQQEDSAVYLCASSLDPSGLEQYFGPGTRLTVT.

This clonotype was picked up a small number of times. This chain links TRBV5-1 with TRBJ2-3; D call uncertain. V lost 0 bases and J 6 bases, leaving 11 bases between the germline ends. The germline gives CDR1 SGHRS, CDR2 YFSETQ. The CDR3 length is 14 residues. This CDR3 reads CASSLEPPLDTQYF. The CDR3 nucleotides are TGCGCCAGCAGCTTGGAGCCTCCCTTGGATACGCAGTATTTT.

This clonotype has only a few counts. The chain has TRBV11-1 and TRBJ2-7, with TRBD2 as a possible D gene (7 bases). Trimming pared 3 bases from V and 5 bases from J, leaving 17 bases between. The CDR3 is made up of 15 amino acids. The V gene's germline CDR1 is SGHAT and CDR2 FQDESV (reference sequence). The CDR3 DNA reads TGTGCCAGCAGCTTCCTTTACGGGGGGCAGAACGAGCAGTACTTC. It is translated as CASSFLYGGQNEQYF.

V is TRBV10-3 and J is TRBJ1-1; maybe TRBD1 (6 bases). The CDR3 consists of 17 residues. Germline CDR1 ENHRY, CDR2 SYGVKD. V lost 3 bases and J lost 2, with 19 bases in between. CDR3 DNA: TGTGCCATCAGTGAAGGTAGAGGGGGGCGTCAAAACACTGAAGCTTTCTTT. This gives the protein CAISEGRGGRQNTEAFF.

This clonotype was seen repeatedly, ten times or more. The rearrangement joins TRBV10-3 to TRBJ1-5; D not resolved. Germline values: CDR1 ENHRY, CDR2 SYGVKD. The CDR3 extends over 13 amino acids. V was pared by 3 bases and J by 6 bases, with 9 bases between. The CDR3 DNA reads TGTGCCATCAGTGACGGACTGGGTCAGCCCCAGCATTTT. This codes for CAISDGLGQPQHF.

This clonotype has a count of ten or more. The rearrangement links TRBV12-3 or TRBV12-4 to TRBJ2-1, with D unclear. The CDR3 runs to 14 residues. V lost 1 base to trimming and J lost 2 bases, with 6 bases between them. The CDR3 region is CASSLGAAYNEQFF. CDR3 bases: TGTGCCAGCAGTTTAGGCGCCGCCTACAATGAGCAGTTCTTC.

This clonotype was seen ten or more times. In DNA form, the CDR3 reads TGTGCCAGCAGCGTCACTCGCAATCAGCCCCAGCATTTT. It translates to CASSVTRNQPQHF. The V and J genes are TRBV7-8 and TRBJ1-5; D is unclear. This CDR3 has 13 residues. V gave up 5 bases and J gave up 2 bases, with 7 bases separating them. The germline V gene encodes CDR1 SGHVS and CDR2 FQNEAQ.

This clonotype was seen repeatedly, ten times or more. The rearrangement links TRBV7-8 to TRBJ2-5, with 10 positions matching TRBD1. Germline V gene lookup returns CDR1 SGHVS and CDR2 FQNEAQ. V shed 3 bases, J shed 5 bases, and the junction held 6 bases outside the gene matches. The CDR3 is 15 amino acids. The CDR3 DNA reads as TGTGCCAGCAGCTTCCCGGGACAGGGGCGGGAGACCCAGTACTTC. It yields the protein CASSFPGQGRETQYF.

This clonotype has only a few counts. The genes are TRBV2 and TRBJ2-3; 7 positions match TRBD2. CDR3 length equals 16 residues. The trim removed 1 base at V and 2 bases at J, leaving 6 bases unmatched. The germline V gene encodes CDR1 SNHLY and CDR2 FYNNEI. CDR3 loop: CASSEVRGLLTDTQYF. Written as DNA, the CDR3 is TGTGCCAGCAGTGAAGTTCGGGGACTACTCACAGATACGCAGTATTTT.

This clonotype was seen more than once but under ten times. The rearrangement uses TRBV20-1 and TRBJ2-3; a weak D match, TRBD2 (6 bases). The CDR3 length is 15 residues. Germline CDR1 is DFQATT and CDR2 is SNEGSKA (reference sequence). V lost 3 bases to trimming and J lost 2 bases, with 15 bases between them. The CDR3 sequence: CSASGAGRTTDTQYF. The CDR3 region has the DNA TGCAGTGCTAGTGGTGCGGGACGCACCACAGATACGCAGTATTTT.

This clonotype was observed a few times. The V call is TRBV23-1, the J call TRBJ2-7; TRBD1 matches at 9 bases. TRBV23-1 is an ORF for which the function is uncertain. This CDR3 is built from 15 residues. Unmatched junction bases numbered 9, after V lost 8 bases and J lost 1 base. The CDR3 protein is CASRGQGTSSYEQYF. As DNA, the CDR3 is TGCGCCAGCCGTGGACAGGGGACCTCTTCCTACGAGCAGTACTTC.

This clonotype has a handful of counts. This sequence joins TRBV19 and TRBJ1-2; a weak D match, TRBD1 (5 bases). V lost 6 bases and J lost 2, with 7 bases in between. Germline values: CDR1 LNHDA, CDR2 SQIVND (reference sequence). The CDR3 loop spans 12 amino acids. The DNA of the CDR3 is TGTGCCAGTAGGACAGTCAACTATGGCTACACCTTC. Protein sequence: CASRTVNYGYTF.

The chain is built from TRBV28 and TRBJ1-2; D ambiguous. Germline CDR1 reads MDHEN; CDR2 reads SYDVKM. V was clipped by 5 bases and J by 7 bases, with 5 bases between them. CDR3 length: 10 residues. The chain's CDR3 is CASSARGYTF. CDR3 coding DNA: TGTGCCAGCAGTGCACGTGGCTACACCTTC.

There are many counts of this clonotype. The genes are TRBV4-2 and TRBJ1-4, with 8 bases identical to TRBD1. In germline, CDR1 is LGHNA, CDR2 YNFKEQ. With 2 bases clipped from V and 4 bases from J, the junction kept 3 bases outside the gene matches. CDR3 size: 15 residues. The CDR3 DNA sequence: TGTGCCAGCAGCCAAACGACAGGGGATAATGAAAAACTGTTTTTT. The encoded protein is CASSQTTGDNEKLFF.

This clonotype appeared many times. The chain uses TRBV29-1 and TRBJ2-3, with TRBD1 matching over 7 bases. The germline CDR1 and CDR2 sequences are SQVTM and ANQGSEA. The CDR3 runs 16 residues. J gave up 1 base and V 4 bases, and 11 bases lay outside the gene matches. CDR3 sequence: CSVVGVTGVGTDTQYF. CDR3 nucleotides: TGCAGCGTTGTGGGGGTAACAGGGGTGGGCACAGATACGCAGTATTTT.

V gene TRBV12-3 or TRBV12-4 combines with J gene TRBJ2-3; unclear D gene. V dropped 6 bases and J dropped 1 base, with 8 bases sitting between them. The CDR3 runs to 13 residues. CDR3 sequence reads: CASRPQGTDTQYF. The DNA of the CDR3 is TGTGCCAGCAGACCCCAGGGCACAGATACGCAGTATTTT.

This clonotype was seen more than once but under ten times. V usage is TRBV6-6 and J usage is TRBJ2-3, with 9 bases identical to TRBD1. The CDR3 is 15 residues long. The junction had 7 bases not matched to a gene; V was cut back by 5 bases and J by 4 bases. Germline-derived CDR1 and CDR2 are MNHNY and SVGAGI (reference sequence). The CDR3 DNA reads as TGTGCCAGCAGTCTGGGACAGGGTATGTCAGATACGCAGTATTTT. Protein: CASSLGQGMSDTQYF.

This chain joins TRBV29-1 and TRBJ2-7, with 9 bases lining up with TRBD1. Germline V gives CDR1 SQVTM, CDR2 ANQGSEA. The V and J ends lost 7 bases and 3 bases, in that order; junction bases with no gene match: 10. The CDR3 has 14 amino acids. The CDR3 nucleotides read TGCAGCGCTGGGAACAGGGGGCTAGGCTACGAGCAGTACTTC. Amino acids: CSAGNRGLGYEQYF.

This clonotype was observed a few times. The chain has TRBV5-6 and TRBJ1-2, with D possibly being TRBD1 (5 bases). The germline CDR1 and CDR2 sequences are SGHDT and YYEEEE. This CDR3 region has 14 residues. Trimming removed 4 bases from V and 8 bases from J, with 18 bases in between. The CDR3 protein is CASSVQGSLFGYTF. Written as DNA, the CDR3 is TGTGCCAGCAGCGTTCAGGGATCCCTTTTCGGCTACACCTTC.

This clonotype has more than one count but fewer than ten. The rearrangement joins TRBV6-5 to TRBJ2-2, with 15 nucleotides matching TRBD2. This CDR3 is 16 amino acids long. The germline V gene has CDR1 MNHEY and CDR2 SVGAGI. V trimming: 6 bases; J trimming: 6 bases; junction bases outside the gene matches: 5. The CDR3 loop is CASRGLAGGTAGELFF. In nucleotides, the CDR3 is TGTGCCAGCAGGGGACTAGCGGGGGGTACCGCCGGGGAGCTGTTTTTT.

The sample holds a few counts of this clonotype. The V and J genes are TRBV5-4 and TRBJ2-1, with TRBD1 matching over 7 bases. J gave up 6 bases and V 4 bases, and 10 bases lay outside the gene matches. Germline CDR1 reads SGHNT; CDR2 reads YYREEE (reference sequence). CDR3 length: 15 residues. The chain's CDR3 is CASSPGTERGNEQFF. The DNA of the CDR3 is TGTGCCAGCAGCCCCGGGACAGAGAGGGGCAATGAGCAGTTCTTC.